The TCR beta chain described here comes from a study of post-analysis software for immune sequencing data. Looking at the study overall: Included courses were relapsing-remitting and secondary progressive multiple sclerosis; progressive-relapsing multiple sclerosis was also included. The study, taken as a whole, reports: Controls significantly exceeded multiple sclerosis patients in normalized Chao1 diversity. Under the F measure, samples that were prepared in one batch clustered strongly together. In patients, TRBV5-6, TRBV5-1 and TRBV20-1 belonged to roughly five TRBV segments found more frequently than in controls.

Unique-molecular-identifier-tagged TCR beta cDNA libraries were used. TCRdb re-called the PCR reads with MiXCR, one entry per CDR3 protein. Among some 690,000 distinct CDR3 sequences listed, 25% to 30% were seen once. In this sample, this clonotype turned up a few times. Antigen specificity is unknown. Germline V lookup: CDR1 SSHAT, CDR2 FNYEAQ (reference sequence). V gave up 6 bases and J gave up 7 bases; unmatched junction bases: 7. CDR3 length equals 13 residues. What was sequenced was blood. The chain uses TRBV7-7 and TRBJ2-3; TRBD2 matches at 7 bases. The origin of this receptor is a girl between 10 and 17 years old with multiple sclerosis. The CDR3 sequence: CASSETRGNTQYF. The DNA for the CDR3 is TGTGCCAGCAGTGAAACGCGGGGGAATACGCAGTATTTT.